This entry describes one TCR beta chain. The CDR3 consists of 16 residues. Germline V lookup: CDR1 LNHDA, CDR2 SQIVND (reference sequence). J gave up 3 bases and V 6 bases, and 10 bases lay outside the gene matches. In the source study's methods: Reference gene primer amplification gave estimated nucleated cell counts. TCRdb keeps only in-frame clones here, not all; method: immunoSEQ multiplex PCR. V and J calls and clone size are copied from that table; D and trimming were computed from the DNA. The repertoire includes some 200,000 clones, roughly 80% of them detected once, and about 2.4% sits in the top ten. The sample is drawn from a study of blood T cell repertoires in COVID-19. About the research overall: Material from acute and convalescent COVID-19 was sourced from the United States, Italy and Spain. T cells, B-cell-depleted T cells, or PBMCs provided the cDNA or gDNA that served as material.

The V call is TRBV19, the J call TRBJ1-5, with 8 nucleotides matching TRBD1. Sequences were obtained from peripheral blood. This sequence originates from a woman between 55 and 75 years old with acute or convalescent COVID-19. DNA for the CDR3: TGTGCCAGTAGCACCCCCGACAGGGGAAACAATCAGCCCCAGCATTTT. Translated: CASSTPDRGNNQPQHF.